This T cell receptor beta chain originates from a study of OX40 agonist ivuxolimab in advanced cancers. For the study at large: Ivuxolimab was administered intravenously to patients at 0.01 to 10 mg/kg every 2 weeks. Enrolled patients in dose escalation had cancers that were hepatocellular carcinoma, melanoma, renal cell or head and neck cancer. Study findings and constraints: On average, CD8+ T cells showed a greater number of expanded clones than CD4+. At 0.1 to 3.0 mg/kg, CD4+ and CD8+ blood T cells expanded clonally by week 6.

Libraries were prepared by immunoSEQ multiplex PCR; TCRdb keeps only in-frame clonotypes and omits some of them. Of fewer than 100,000 clones in the sample, roughly nine tenths are singletons; the top ten hold over 0.4%. Looked up from germline, CDR1 is LNHDA and CDR2 is SQIVND (reference sequence). This CDR3 spans 15 amino acids. Trimming took off 7 bases at V and 8 bases at J, with 21 bases between the two ends. Turning to this clone: Antigen specificity is unknown.

The rearrangement uses TRBV19 and TRBJ2-1; tentatively, D is TRBD2 (5 bases). The TCR was taken from an adult with an advanced solid tumor such as melanoma, head and neck, liver or kidney cancer. Here the sequenced sample was CD4+ or CD8+ T cells sorted from blood, taken in a trial of the OX40 agonist ivuxolimab. The CDR3, as DNA: TGTGCCAGTAAAACCCGGGGTCTAAACGGCGATGAGCAGTTCTTC. Translating gives CASKTRGLNGDEQFF.